The clone carrying this TCR beta chain was counted ten times or more. The antigen remains undetermined. TCRdb recomputed calls from the 5' RACE reads with MiXCR, one row per CDR3 protein. The table lists roughly 170,000 distinct CDR3 sequences, roughly 20% of them singletons, with roughly 4% in the top ten. This CDR3 has 12 residues. With 4 bases removed from V and 1 base from J, the gap between germline ends came to 2 bases. The germline V gene has CDR1 SGHRS and CDR2 YFSETQ. This sample is drawn from a study of T-cell memory formation after mild COVID-19. Findings of the study overall: The finding that pre-infection memory included some responding clones suggested that cross-reactive memory joined.

This clonotype was obtained from a man aged 18 to 35 who had mild COVID-19 (a few samples of this study predate the infection). Cell type and time point are not known. This chain uses TRBV5-1 with TRBJ2-2; D uncertain. The specimen was PBMCs or a T cell subset sorted from them (not recorded which). CDR3 amino acids: CASSMNTGELFF. DNA of the CDR3: TGCGCCAGCAGCATGAACACCGGGGAGCTGTTTTTT.